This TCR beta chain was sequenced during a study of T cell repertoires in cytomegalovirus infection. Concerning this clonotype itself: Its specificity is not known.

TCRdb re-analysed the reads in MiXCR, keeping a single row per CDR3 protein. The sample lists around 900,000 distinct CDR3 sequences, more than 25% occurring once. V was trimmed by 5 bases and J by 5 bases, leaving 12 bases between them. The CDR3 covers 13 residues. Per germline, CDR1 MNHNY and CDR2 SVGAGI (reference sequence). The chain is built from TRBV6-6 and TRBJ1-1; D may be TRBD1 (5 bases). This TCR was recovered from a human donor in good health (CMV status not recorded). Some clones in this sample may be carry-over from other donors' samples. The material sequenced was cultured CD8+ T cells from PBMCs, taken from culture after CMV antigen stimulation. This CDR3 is CASSTYRGTEAFF. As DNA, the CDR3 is TGTGCCAGCAGTACTTACCGGGGGACTGAAGCTTTCTTT.